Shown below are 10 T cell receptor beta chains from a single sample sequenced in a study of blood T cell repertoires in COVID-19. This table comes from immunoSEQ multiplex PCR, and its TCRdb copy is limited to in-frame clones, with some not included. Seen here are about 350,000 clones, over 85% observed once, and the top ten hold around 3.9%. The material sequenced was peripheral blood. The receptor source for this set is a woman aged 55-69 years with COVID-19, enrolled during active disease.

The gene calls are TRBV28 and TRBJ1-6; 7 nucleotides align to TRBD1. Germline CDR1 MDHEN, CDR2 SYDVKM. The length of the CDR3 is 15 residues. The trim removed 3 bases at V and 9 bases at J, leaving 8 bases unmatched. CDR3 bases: TGTGCCAGCAGTTTGCCCGGGACAGCGATTTCACCCCTCCACTTT. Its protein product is CASSLPGTAISPLHF.

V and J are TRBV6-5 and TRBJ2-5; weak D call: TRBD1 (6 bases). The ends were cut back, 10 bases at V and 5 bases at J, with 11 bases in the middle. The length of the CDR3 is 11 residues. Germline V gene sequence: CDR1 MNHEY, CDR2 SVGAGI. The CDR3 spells CATGQRETQYF. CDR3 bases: TGTGCCACTGGACAGAGGGAGACCCAGTACTTC.

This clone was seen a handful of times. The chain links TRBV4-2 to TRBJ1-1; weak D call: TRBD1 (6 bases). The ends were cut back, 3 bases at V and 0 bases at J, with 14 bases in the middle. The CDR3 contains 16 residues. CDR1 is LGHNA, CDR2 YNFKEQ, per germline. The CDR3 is CASSQEGQSLNTEAFF. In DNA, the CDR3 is TGTGCCAGCAGCCAGGAAGGACAGAGTTTGAACACTGAAGCTTTCTTT.

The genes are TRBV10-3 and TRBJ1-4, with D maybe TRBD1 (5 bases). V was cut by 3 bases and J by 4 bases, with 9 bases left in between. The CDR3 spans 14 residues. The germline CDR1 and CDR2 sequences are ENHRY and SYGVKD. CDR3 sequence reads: CAISERGYNEKLFF. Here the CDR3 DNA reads TGTGCCATCAGTGAAAGGGGTTATAATGAAAAACTGTTTTTT.

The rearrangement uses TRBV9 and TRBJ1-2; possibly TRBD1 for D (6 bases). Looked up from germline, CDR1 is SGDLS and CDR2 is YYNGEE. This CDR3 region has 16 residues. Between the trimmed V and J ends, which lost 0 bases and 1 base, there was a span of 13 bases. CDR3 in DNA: TGTGCCAGCAGCGTAGAGGGACAACCCTTTAACTATGGCTACACCTTC. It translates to CASSVEGQPFNYGYTF.

CDR3 nucleotides: TGTGCCAGCAGTTACTCTCGGGACAGGACCTACGAGCAGTACTTC. This sequence encodes CASSYSRDRTYEQYF. V and J are TRBV6-5 and TRBJ2-7, with 8 bases that match TRBD1. Looked up from germline, CDR1 is MNHEY and CDR2 is SVGAGI. The CDR3 is 15 amino acids. With 0 bases clipped from V and 2 bases from J, the junction kept 3 bases outside the gene matches.

The CDR3 DNA reads as TGTGCCAGTTCCCGCGGGGAGACCCAGTACTTC. Translating it yields CASSRGETQYF. V is TRBV14 and J is TRBJ2-5; D possibly corresponds to TRBD2 (5 bases). V was shortened by 9 bases and J by 5 bases, with 10 bases between the two germline ends. CDR3 length: 11 amino acids. CDR1 and CDR2 from the germline V gene are SGHDN and FVKESK.

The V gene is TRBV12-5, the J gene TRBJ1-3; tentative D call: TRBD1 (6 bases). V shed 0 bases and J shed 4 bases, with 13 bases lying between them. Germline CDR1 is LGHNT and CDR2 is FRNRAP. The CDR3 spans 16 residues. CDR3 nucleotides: TGTGCTAGTGGTTTGGTACTGGGGGCGCAGGGAAACACCATATATTTT. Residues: CASGLVLGAQGNTIYF.

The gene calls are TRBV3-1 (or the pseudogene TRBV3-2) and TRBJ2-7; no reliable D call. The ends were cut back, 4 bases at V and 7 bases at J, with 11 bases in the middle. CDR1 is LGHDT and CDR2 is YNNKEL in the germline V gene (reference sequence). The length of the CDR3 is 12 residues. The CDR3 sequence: CASSLGSSEQYF. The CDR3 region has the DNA TGTGCCAGCAGCCTCGGGTCCAGTGAGCAGTACTTC.

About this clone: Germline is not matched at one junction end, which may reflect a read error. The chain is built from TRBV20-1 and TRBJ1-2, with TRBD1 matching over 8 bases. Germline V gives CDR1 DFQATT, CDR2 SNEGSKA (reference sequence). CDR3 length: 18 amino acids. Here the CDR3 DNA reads TGCAGTGCTAGTAAGCGCCCCCTTGGACAGGGTCGCCCCTATAGCTACACCTTC. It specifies CSASKRPLGQGRPYSYTF.